Listed here are 6 T cell receptor beta chains from one sample, sequenced in a study of Ad26.COV2.S vaccination and SARS-CoV-2 variants. Data came from immunoSEQ multiplex PCR; TCRdb stores just in-frame clones and leaves some out. The data contain around 450,000 clones, 90% of them singletons. The treatment was: around 19 received Ad26.COV2.S at low or high dose, single or two shots; 5 received placebo; per-sample allocation not given. Day 63 after the first vaccine or placebo injection was the time point for sampling. The sequences come from peripheral blood, collected in a trial of Ad26.COV2.S vaccine versus placebo. The source is a person between 18 and 65 years old who received the Ad26.COV2.S COVID-19 vaccine or a placebo.

This clone occurred a few times. V and J are TRBV25-1 and TRBJ1-4; 8 nucleotides agree with TRBD1. Per germline, CDR1 MGHDK and CDR2 SYGVNS. Trimming cost V 1 base and J 0 bases; bases outside gene matches: 1. CDR3 length: 16 amino acids. CDR3: CASSEWTGPTNEKLFF. The CDR3 nucleotides are TGTGCCAGCAGTGAATGGACAGGGCCAACTAATGAAAAACTGTTTTTT.

The chain uses TRBV3-1 (or the pseudogene TRBV3-2) and TRBJ2-5; 9 nucleotides agree with TRBD2. There are 16 residues in the CDR3. CDR1 LGHDT and CDR2 YNNKEL come from the germline V gene (reference sequence). Trimming at V came to 4 bases and at J to 2 bases, leaving 8 bases not matched to a gene. CDR3 protein: CASSRDVAGGQETQYF. The CDR3 nucleotides are TGTGCCAGCAGCCGAGACGTGGCGGGAGGGCAAGAGACCCAGTACTTC.

The CDR3 sequence: CASSGPSGLAATGELFF. Written as DNA, the CDR3 is TGTGCCAGCAGTGGACCGTCGGGACTAGCAGCCACCGGGGAGCTGTTTTTT. V gene TRBV6-1 combines with J gene TRBJ2-2; TRBD2 aligns across 9 bases. V lost 4 bases and J lost 4; bases outside the gene matches: 10. This CDR3 has 17 residues. Germline V CDR1 and CDR2: MNHNS, SASEGT.

V gene TRBV7-9 combines with J gene TRBJ1-6, with D unresolved. Germline lookup yields CDR1 SEHNR and CDR2 FQNEAQ (reference sequence). V gave up 1 base and J gave up 6 bases, with 10 bases separating them. The CDR3 has 15 residues. CDR3 region: CASSLEAVTNSPLHF. The CDR3 bases are TGTGCCAGCAGCTTAGAGGCAGTTACTAATTCACCCCTCCACTTT.

The genes are TRBV7-8 and TRBJ2-1; 9 bases are shared with TRBD2. Germline CDR1 reads SGHVS; CDR2 reads FQNEAQ. There are 19 residues in the CDR3. J was trimmed by 0 bases and V by 1 base; bases with no gene match: 10. The CDR3 nucleotides are TGTGCCAGCAGCTTAGACGGGAGACTAGCGGAGAGCTCCTACAATGAGCAGTTCTTC. Its translation is CASSLDGRLAESSYNEQFF.

This chain connects TRBV9 to TRBJ1-2; TRBD1 might be the D (5 bases). This CDR3 region has 15 residues. From germline, CDR1 is SGDLS and CDR2 YYNGEE. The V end was cut by 0 bases, the J end by 7 bases, with 16 bases between. The CDR3 loop reads CASSVGWAGFRGYTF. The CDR3 bases are TGTGCCAGCAGCGTAGGCTGGGCAGGGTTCCGTGGCTACACCTTC.